This T cell receptor (beta chain) came from a study of CD8 T cells in Susac syndrome. This CDR3 contains 11 residues. From germline, CDR1 is SQVTM and CDR2 ANQGSEA. V shed 7 bases and J shed 4 bases, with 10 bases lying between them. With random hexamers, 0.5 to 1 ug RNA was reverse transcribed. MiXCR was run by TCRdb on the immunoSEQ multiplex PCR reads, yielding one entry per CDR3 protein. Here the sample spans roughly 200,000 distinct CDR3 sequences, 85% to 95% being singletons. This chain joins TRBV29-1 and TRBJ2-5; TRBD1 is a possible D gene (6 bases). The sequenced sample was CD4+ T cells from PBMCs. The receptor was isolated from a human donor in good health. In DNA form, the CDR3 reads TGCAGCGCCGGGACAAGAGAGACCCAGTACTTC. Its translation: CSAGTRETQYF.